This T cell receptor (beta chain) was identified in a study of blood T cell repertoires in COVID-19. For the study at large: COVID-19 samples, acute and convalescent, were from the United States, Italy and Spain.

Seattle enrolled patients during active infection and tracked them longitudinally. The CDR3 has 15 amino acids. Losses at the gene ends were 5 bases for V and 2 bases for J; bases not matched to a gene: 5. Germline V gives CDR1 SGHVS, CDR2 FNYEAQ. Here immunoSEQ multiplex PCR was the method, and the copy in TCRdb shows in-frame clones only, minus some. The sample yields fewer than 450,000 clones, approximately 89% seen once. Sequences were obtained from peripheral blood. V is TRBV7-6 and J is TRBJ2-7; 11 bases match TRBD1. The clonotype originates from a woman between 50 and 59 years old with COVID-19, enrolled during active disease. Written as DNA, the CDR3 is TGTGCCAGCAGCAAGGGACAGGGGGAGCCCTACGAGCAGTACTTC. The encoded protein is CASSKGQGEPYEQYF.